One and the same sample provided the 2 T cell receptor beta chains below, sequenced in a study of blood T cell repertoires in COVID-19 (dated by TCRdb to the early 2020s). Libraries were made using the immunoSEQ multiplex PCR assay. The immuneACCESS repertoire file appears here via TCRdb, limited to in-frame rearrangements. These files lack a portion of the clones; in checked studies, under half of the deficit traces to unresolved V genes, and the cause of the others is not known. This sample has around 140,000 clones in its table, and just under 80% of those were observed once. Less than 2% of the sample belongs to the ten largest clones. Material for sequencing was peripheral blood. Every receptor here comes from a woman aged 55-70 years with acute or convalescent COVID-19.

V gene TRBV6-5 combines with J gene TRBJ1-2; 9 bases are shared with TRBD1. With 5 bases clipped from V and 8 bases from J, the junction kept 12 bases outside the gene matches. Germline lookup yields CDR1 MNHEY and CDR2 SVGAGI. The CDR3 is made up of 15 amino acids. The CDR3 DNA is TGTGCCAGCAGTAGCCCACAGGGGGCGGAGAGGGGCTACACCTTC. Its translation is CASSSPQGAERGYTF.

This rearrangement joins TRBV4-1 to TRBJ2-1; D is unclear. Trimming took 4 bases from V and 0 from J, leaving 4 bases between them. This CDR3 contains 13 residues. Germline values: CDR1 MGHRA, CDR2 YSYEKL. The CDR3 loop is CASSRSSYNEQFF. The CDR3 DNA reads as TGCGCCAGCAGCCGGAGCTCCTACAATGAGCAGTTCTTC.